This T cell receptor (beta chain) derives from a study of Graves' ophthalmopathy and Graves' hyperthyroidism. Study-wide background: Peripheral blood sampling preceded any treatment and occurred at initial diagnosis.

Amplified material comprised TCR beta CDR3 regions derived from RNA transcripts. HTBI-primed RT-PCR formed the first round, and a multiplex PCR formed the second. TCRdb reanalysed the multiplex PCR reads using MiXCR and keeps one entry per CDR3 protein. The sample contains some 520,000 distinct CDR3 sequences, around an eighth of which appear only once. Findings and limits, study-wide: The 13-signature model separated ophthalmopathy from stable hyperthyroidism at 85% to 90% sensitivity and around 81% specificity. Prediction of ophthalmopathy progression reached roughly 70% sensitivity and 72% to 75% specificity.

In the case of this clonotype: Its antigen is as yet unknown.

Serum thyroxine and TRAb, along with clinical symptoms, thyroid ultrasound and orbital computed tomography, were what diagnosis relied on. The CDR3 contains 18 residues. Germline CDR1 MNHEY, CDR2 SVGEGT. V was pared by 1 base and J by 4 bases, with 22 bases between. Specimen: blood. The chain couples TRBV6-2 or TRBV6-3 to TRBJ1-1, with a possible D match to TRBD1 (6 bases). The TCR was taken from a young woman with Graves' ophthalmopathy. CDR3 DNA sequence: TGTGCCAGCAGTTACTTGGGCGCCCTCAAATTGGGGGCCACTGAAGCTTTCTTT. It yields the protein CASSYLGALKLGATEAFF.